Each of the 27 T cell receptor beta chains below was sequenced from the same sample in a study of shared clonotypes between healthy human individuals. Here immunoSEQ multiplex PCR was the method, and the copy in TCRdb shows in-frame clones only, minus some. The sample shows about 1 million clones, about 75% of them seen only once. The specimen sequenced was memory CD4+ T cells sorted from blood. The subset denotes: CD45RA-negative fraction. These receptors all come from a man between 18 and 35 years old in good health.

J is TRBJ1-2 and V is TRBV7-6; TRBD1 is a possible D gene (5 bases). CDR3 length: 15 amino acids. V dropped 0 bases and J dropped 8 bases, with 16 bases sitting between them. Germline loops: CDR1 SGHVS, CDR2 FNYEAQ. The CDR3 here is CASSLAPQGGYGYTF. The CDR3 nucleotides read TGTGCCAGCAGCTTAGCTCCGCAGGGAGGGTACGGCTACACCTTC.

CDR3 sequence: CASSLGEITGEQYF. Written as DNA, the CDR3 is TGTGCCAGCAGCTTGGGTGAAATAACGGGAGAGCAGTACTTC. The chain links TRBV7-6 to TRBJ2-7, with D perhaps matching TRBD2 (5 bases). Trimming took 3 bases from V and 7 from J, leaving 16 bases between them. The CDR3 extends over 14 amino acids. Germline lookup yields CDR1 SGHVS and CDR2 FNYEAQ.

This clone turned up a few times. In the same sample, other DNA sequences code for this CDR3. The chain employs TRBV10-3 and TRBJ1-4; 9 positions agree with TRBD1. CDR3 length: 15 residues. Germline CDR1 and CDR2: ENHRY and SYGVKD. The junction had 1 base not matched to a gene; V was cut back by 0 bases and J by 5 bases. The CDR3 sequence is CAISESGTGNEKLFF. The CDR3 nucleotides read TGTGCCATCAGTGAGTCCGGGACAGGGAATGAAAAACTGTTTTTT.

The genes are TRBV5-4 and TRBJ2-7, with D perhaps matching TRBD2 (6 bases). V was trimmed by 1 base and J by 2 bases, leaving 7 bases between them. This CDR3 is built from 13 residues. Germline V gives CDR1 SGHNT, CDR2 YYREEE (reference sequence). This CDR3 reads CASSLRGAYEQYF. The DNA for the CDR3 is TGTGCCAGCAGCTTGCGCGGGGCCTACGAGCAGTACTTC.

This clone occurred once. J is TRBJ2-1 and V is TRBV7-2, with 8 bases aligning to TRBD2. This CDR3 contains 16 residues. Germline assignment: CDR1 SGHTA and CDR2 FQGNSA. V shed 4 bases and J 1 base; nucleotides not matched to a gene: 6. CDR3 in amino acids: CASSYRGLGSYNEQFF. CDR3 in DNA: TGTGCCAGCAGCTACCGGGGACTAGGGTCCTACAATGAGCAGTTCTTC.

The rearrangement links TRBV6-1 to TRBJ1-5; D may be TRBD1 (5 bases). CDR3 length: 15 residues. V was clipped by 3 bases and J by 0 bases, with 9 bases between them. Per the germline V gene, CDR1 is MNHNS and CDR2 is SASEGT. CDR3 DNA sequence: TGTGCCAGCAGTGATTCAGGGTATAGCAATCAGCCCCAGCATTTT. Its protein product is CASSDSGYSNQPQHF.

This clone was seen only once. The chain couples TRBV5-1 to TRBJ2-7, with 8 bases that match TRBD1. The CDR3 totals 13 residues. Unmatched junction bases numbered 4, after V lost 6 bases and J lost 2 bases. Germline CDR1 is SGHRS and CDR2 is YFSETQ. The CDR3 DNA is TGCGCCAGCAAAGGGGACAGGACCTACGAGCAGTACTTC. Translating gives CASKGDRTYEQYF.

The rearrangement links TRBV6-4 to TRBJ1-5; D may be TRBD1 (5 bases). The V gene's germline CDR1 is MRHNA and CDR2 SNTAGT. The V gene lost 5 bases and the J gene lost 4 bases, with 18 bases spanning the gap. The CDR3 length is 16 residues. For the CDR3, the DNA is TGTGCCAGCAGTCCATGGACAAAGGGGAGGAATCAGCCCCAGCATTTT. Translated: CASSPWTKGRNQPQHF.

This clone was seen only a few times. The same CDR3 arises from other DNA sequences in this sample as well. The chain uses TRBV7-2 and TRBJ2-3; the D is unclear. CDR3 length: 14 amino acids. Germline lookup yields CDR1 SGHTA and CDR2 FQGNSA. V was clipped by 1 base and J by 0 bases, with 5 bases between them. The CDR3 region has the DNA TGTGCCAGCAGCTTAGGGCCCAGCACAGATACGCAGTATTTT. Its translation is CASSLGPSTDTQYF.

On this clone: Other DNA sequences in this sample translate to the same CDR3. The chain carries TRBV19 and TRBJ1-4; 7 nucleotides line up with TRBD1. After removal of 3 bases from V and 7 bases from J, the junction contained 5 bases not matched to a gene. In germline, CDR1 is LNHDA, CDR2 SQIVND (reference sequence). This CDR3 comprises 14 residues. DNA for the CDR3: TGTGCCAGTAGTATTGAGGGGGCGCGTGAAAAACTGTTTTTT. Translating it yields CASSIEGAREKLFF.

In DNA, the CDR3 is TGTGCCAGCACCCCCGTGGGGGGGCCGATAGCCAAAAACATTCAGTACTTC. This codes for CASTPVGGPIAKNIQYF. The chain links TRBV27 to TRBJ2-4; D may be TRBD2 (7 bases). There are 17 residues in the CDR3. Per germline, CDR1 MNHEY and CDR2 SMNVEV (reference sequence). Trimming left V 7 bases short and J 0 bases short, with 19 bases between.

This chain joins TRBV29-1 and TRBJ2-7; D assignment may be TRBD1 or TRBD2 (5 bases each). Germline V lookup: CDR1 SQVTM, CDR2 ANQGSEA. This CDR3 contains 13 residues. Trimming left V 6 bases short and J 7 bases short, with 19 bases between. The CDR3 protein is CSVPAPGPGEQYF. DNA for the CDR3: TGCAGCGTGCCCGCCCCGGGGCCGGGAGAGCAGTACTTC.

Details on this clone: A much more abundant neighbour one base away suggests this may be a read error. The V gene is TRBV6-1, the J gene TRBJ1-1, with TRBD1 as a possible D gene (6 bases). The CDR3 has 14 amino acids. The V end lost 3 bases, the J end lost 0 bases, and 8 bases lay between the germline ends. Germline V gene sequence: CDR1 MNHNS, CDR2 SASEGT. As DNA, the CDR3 is TGTGCCAGCAGTGACCAGGGGATGAACACTGAAGCTTTCTTT. Its translation is CASSDQGMNTEAFF.

Comments on this clone: One base away lies a much larger clone, so this may be a sequencing read error. This same CDR3 is encoded by further DNA sequences in the sample. V and J are TRBV11-2 and TRBJ2-7; D call uncertain. This CDR3 contains 12 residues. The germline CDR1 and CDR2 sequences are SGHAT and FQNNGV. V was trimmed by 1 base and J by 2 bases, leaving 3 bases between them. The CDR3 DNA reads TGTGCCAGCAGCTTAGTTACCTACGAGCAGTACTTC. Protein sequence: CASSLVTYEQYF.

The chain joins TRBV6-5 to TRBJ2-7; D is unresolved. Germline V lookup: CDR1 MNHEY, CDR2 SVGAGI. The CDR3 spans 14 residues. V was cut by 2 bases and J by 1 base, with 9 bases left in between. The CDR3 sequence: CASSYRAQSYEQYF. CDR3 DNA: TGTGCCAGCAGTTACCGGGCCCAGTCCTACGAGCAGTACTTC.

This clone was found many times. Other DNA sequences of this sample code for an identical CDR3. V usage is TRBV25-1 and J usage is TRBJ1-6; perhaps TRBD1 as D (6 bases). Germline V gene sequence: CDR1 MGHDK, CDR2 SYGVNS. Deletions cut 7 bases from V and 8 bases from J, with 12 bases between. The CDR3 runs to 13 residues. CDR3 DNA sequence: TGTGCCAGCAAACAGGGTGATTATTCACCCCTCCACTTT. Protein: CASKQGDYSPLHF.

The chain joins TRBV28 to TRBJ1-1; 7 bases are a match to TRBD1. The ends lost 4 bases at V and 1 base at J; junction bases unmatched: 9. Germline-derived CDR1 and CDR2 are MDHEN and SYDVKM. CDR3 length: 16 amino acids. The CDR3 is CASSSGKGAGNTEAFF. CDR3 nucleotide sequence: TGTGCCAGCAGTTCCGGAAAGGGGGCAGGGAACACTGAAGCTTTCTTT. Full variable domain (missing parts from reference TRBV28 and TRBJ1-1): DVKVTQSSRYLVKRTGEKVFLECVQDMDHENMFWYRQDPGLGLRLIYFSYDVKMKEKGDIPEGYSVSREKKERFSLILESASTNQTSMYLCASSSGKGAGNTEAFFGQGTRLTVV.

The chain uses TRBV25-1 and TRBJ1-2; no clear D gene. The CDR3 covers 13 residues. Trimming stripped 5 bases from V and 4 bases from J, with 11 bases between. Germline CDR1 and CDR2: MGHDK and SYGVNS. CDR3 in DNA: TGTGCCAGCAGTCCTTCGGGCTTCTATGGCTACACCTTC. This encodes CASSPSGFYGYTF.

The count of this clone is one. The V call is TRBV2, the J call TRBJ2-7, with 7 positions matching TRBD1. V lost 7 bases to trimming and J lost 3 bases; unmatched junction nucleotides: 6. Germline V lookup: CDR1 SNHLY, CDR2 FYNNEI. There are 13 residues in the CDR3. DNA for the CDR3: TGTGCCAGCAACCAGGGGGACCTCTACGAGCAGTACTTC. This codes for CASNQGDLYEQYF.

The table lists this clone with a few counts. This chain connects TRBV2 to TRBJ1-5; TRBD1 might be the D (6 bases). With 7 bases removed from V and 5 bases from J, the gap between germline ends came to 12 bases. Germline V gives CDR1 SNHLY, CDR2 FYNNEI. The CDR3 has 13 residues. CDR3 residues: CASNRDIDQPQHF. CDR3 DNA sequence: TGTGCCAGCAACCGGGACATTGATCAGCCCCAGCATTTT.

V gene TRBV28 combines with J gene TRBJ1-6; no clear D gene. From germline, CDR1 is MDHEN and CDR2 SYDVKM. The CDR3 is made up of 13 amino acids. V was pared by 6 bases and J by 14 bases, with 17 bases between. Written as DNA, the CDR3 is TGTGCCAGCAGCCCCGGCCCTCCAAAGTCCCTCCACTTT. As protein: CASSPGPPKSLHF. The variable domain in full, completed from reference TRBV28 and TRBJ1-6, reads DVKVTQSSRYLVKRTGEKVFLECVQDMDHENMFWYRQDPGLGLRLIYFSYDVKMKEKGDIPEGYSVSREKKERFSLILESASTNQTSMYLCASSPGPPKSLHFGNGTRLTVT.

This clone came up a few times. CDR3 in amino acids: CASSSRERGGMEDGYTF. In DNA, the CDR3 is TGCGCCAGCAGCTCGAGAGAACGAGGGGGGATGGAGGATGGCTACACCTTC. This chain uses TRBV5-1 with TRBJ1-2, with D possibly being TRBD1 (6 bases). The germline gives CDR1 SGHRS, CDR2 YFSETQ. This CDR3 region has 17 residues. The ends were cut back, 3 bases at V and 6 bases at J, with 24 bases in the middle.

The genes are TRBV5-1 and TRBJ2-7, with D perhaps matching TRBD2 (5 bases). Germline V gene lookup returns CDR1 SGHRS and CDR2 YFSETQ. The ends were cut back, 0 bases at V and 7 bases at J, with 14 bases in the middle. CDR3 size: 14 residues. CDR3 residues: CASSLGGPAPEQYF. As DNA, the CDR3 is TGCGCCAGCAGCTTGGGCGGGCCGGCTCCTGAGCAGTACTTC. Complete variable domain (other parts from reference TRBV5-1 and TRBJ2-7): KAGVTQTPRYLIKTRGQQVTLSCSPISGHRSVSWYQQTPGQGLQFLFEYFSETQRNKGNFPGRFSGRQFSNSRSEMNVSTLELGDSALYLCASSLGGPAPEQYFGPGTRLTVT.

The chain has TRBV7-2 and TRBJ2-6, with D possibly TRBD2 on 5 matching bases. CDR1 is SGHTA and CDR2 is FQGNSA in the germline V gene. The V end was cut by 5 bases, the J end by 4 bases, with 15 bases between. There are 16 residues in the CDR3. Here the CDR3 DNA reads TGTGCCAGCAGCGCCGGTGGGAGTACGGGGGCCAACGTCCTGACTTTC. This sequence encodes CASSAGGSTGANVLTF.

The chain couples TRBV5-6 to TRBJ1-1; 9 bases match TRBD1. The length of the CDR3 is 12 residues. Germline values: CDR1 SGHDT, CDR2 YYEEEE. Losses at the gene ends were 5 bases for V and 8 bases for J; bases not matched to a gene: 4. CDR3 protein: CASRGTGLEAFF. CDR3 nucleotide sequence: TGTGCCAGCAGGGGGACAGGGTTAGAAGCTTTCTTT.

The chain recombines TRBV5-1 with TRBJ2-3, with D unclear. CDR3 size: 16 residues. V gave up 3 bases and J gave up 0 bases, with 14 bases separating them. Germline V lookup: CDR1 SGHRS, CDR2 YFSETQ. The CDR3 reads CASSSGRSFSTDTQYF. The CDR3 nucleotides are TGCGCCAGCAGCTCAGGACGCAGCTTTAGCACAGATACGCAGTATTTT.

The rearrangement links TRBV19 to TRBJ2-7; 8 bases align to TRBD1. This CDR3 comprises 15 residues. Germline CDR1 is LNHDA and CDR2 is SQIVND (reference sequence). Trimming took 3 bases from V and 6 from J; bases not matched to a gene: 10. CDR3 bases: TGTGCCAGTAGTATTCCGTCGACAGGGGTGGCCGAGCAGTACTTC. It codes for CASSIPSTGVAEQYF.